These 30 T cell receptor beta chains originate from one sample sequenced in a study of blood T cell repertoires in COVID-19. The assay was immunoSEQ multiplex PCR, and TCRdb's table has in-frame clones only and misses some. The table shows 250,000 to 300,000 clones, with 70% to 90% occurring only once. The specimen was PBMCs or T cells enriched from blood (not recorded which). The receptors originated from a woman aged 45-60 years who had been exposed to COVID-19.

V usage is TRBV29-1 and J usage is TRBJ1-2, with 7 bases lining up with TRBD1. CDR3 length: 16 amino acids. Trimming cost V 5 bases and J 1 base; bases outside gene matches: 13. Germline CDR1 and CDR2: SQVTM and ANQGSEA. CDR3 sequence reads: CSVPTSGTAINYGYTF. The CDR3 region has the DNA TGCAGCGTTCCAACCTCCGGGACAGCCATTAACTATGGCTACACCTTC.

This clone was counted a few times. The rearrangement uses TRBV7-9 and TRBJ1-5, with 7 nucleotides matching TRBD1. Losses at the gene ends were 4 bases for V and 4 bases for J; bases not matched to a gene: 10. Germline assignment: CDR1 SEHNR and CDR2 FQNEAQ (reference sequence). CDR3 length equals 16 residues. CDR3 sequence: CASSSDWRGHNQPQHF. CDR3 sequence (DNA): TGTGCCAGCAGCTCAGATTGGAGGGGGCATAATCAGCCCCAGCATTTT.

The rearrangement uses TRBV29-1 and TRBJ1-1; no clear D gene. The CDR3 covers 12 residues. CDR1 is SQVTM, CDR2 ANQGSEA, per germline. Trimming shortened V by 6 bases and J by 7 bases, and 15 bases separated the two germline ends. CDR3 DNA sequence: TGCAGCGTAAGTCGGGGTACACTTGAAGCTTTCTTT. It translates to CSVSRGTLEAFF.

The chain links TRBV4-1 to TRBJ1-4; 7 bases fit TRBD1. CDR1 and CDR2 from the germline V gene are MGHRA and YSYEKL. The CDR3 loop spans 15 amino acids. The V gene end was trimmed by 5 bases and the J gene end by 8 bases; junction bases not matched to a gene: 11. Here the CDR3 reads CASSLQTGLGEKLFF. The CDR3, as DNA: TGCGCCAGCAGCTTGCAGACAGGGCTTGGCGAAAAACTGTTTTTT.

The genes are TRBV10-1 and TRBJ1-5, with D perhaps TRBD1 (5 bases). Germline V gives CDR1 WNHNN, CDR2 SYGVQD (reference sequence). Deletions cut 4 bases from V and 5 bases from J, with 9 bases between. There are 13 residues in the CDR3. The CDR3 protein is CASSAVQDQPQHF. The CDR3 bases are TGCGCCAGCAGTGCGGTACAGGATCAGCCCCAGCATTTT.

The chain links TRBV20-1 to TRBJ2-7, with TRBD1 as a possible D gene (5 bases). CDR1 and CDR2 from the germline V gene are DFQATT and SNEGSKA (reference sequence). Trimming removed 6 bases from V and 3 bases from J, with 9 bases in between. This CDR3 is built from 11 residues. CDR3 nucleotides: TGCAGTGCCCTCGACAGCTACGAGCAGTACTTC. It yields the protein CSALDSYEQYF.

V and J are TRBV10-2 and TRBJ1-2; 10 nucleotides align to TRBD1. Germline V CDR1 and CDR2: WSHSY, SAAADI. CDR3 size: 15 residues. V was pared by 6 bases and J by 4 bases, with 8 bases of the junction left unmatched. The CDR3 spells CASSLGQGTVYGYTF. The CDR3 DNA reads TGCGCCAGCAGCCTGGGACAGGGGACAGTCTATGGCTACACCTTC.

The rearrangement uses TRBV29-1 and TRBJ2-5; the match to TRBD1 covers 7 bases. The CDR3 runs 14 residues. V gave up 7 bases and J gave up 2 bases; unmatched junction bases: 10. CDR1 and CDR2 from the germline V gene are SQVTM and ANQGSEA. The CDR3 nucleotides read TGCAGCGCTGCTCCGGGACAGCCACAAGAGACCCAGTACTTC. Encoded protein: CSAAPGQPQETQYF.

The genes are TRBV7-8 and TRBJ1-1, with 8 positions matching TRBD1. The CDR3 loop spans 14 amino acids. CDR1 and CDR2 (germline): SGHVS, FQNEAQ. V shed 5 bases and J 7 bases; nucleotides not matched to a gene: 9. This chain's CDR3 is CASSHMDRASEAFF. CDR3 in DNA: TGTGCCAGCAGCCACATGGACAGGGCGAGTGAAGCTTTCTTT.

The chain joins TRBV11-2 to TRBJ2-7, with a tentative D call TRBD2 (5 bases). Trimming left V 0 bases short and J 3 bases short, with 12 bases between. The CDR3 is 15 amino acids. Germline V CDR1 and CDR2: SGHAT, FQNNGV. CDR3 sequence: CASSLDQPGYYEQYF. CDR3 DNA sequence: TGTGCCAGCAGCTTAGATCAGCCGGGGTACTACGAGCAGTACTTC.

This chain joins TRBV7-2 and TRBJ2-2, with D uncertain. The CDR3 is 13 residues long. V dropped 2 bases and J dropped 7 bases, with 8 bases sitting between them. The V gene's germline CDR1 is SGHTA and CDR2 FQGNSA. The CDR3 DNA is TGTGCCAGCAGCTTATATTCCTACGGGGAGCTGTTTTTT. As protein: CASSLYSYGELFF.

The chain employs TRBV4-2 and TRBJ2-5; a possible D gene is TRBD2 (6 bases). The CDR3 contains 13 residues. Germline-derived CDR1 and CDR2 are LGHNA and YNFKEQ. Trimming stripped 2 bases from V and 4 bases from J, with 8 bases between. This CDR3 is CASSQQGGETQYF. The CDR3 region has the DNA TGTGCCAGCAGCCAACAGGGAGGAGAGACCCAGTACTTC.

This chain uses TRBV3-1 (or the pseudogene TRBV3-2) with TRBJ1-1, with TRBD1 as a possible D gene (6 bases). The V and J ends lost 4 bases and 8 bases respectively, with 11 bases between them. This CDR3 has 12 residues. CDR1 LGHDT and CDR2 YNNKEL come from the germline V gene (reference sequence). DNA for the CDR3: TGTGCCAGCAGCCCCACAGGGTTAGAAGCTTTCTTT. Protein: CASSPTGLEAFF.

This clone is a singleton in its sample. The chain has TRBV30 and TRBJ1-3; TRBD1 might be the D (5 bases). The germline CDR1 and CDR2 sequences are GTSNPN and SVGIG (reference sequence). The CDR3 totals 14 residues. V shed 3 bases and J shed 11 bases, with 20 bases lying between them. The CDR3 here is CAWRLAGGAPSIYF. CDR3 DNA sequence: TGTGCCTGGAGACTCGCCGGAGGGGCACCCTCCATATATTTT.

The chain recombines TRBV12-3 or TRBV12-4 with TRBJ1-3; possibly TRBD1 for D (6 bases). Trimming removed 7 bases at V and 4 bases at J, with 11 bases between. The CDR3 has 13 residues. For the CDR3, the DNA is TGTGCCAGCATACTCCAGGGGGGAAACACCATATATTTT. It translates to CASILQGGNTIYF.

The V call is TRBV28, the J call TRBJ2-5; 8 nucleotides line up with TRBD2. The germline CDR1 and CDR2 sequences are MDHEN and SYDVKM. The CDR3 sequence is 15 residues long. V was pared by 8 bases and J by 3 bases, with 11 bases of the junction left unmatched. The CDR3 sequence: CASQIAGRREETQYF. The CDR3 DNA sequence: TGTGCCAGCCAGATAGCGGGGAGAAGGGAAGAGACCCAGTACTTC.

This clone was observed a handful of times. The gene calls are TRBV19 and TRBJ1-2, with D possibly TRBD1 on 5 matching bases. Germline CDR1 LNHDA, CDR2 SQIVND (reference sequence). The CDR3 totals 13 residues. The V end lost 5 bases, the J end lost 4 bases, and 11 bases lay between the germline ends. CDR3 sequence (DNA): TGTGCCAGTAGTCAAGACAGCGTCTATGGCTACACCTTC. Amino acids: CASSQDSVYGYTF. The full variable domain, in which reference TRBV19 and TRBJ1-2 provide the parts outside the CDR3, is DGGITQSPKYLFRKEGQNVTLSCEQNLNHDAMYWYRQDPGQGLRLIYYSQIVNDFQKGDIAEGYSVSREKKESFPLTVTSAQKNPTAFYLCASSQDSVYGYTFGSGTRLTVV.

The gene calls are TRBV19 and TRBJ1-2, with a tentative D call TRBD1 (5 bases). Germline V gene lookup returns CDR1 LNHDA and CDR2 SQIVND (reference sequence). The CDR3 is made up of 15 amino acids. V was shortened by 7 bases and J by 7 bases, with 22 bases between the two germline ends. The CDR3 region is CASIYGQSGTGGYTF. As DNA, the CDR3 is TGTGCCAGTATCTACGGGCAAAGCGGGACTGGTGGCTACACCTTC.

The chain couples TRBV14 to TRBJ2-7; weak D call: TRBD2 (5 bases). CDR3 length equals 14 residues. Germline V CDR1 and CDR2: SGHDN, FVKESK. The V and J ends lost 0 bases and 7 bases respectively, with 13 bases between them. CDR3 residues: CASSQDNNVAEQYF. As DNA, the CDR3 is TGTGCCAGCAGCCAAGATAATAATGTAGCGGAGCAGTACTTC.

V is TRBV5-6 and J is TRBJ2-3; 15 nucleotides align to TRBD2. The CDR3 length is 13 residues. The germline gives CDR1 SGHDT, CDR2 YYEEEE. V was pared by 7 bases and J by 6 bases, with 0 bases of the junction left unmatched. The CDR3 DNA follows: TGTGCCAGCGGGACTAGCGGGAGGGATACGCAGTATTTT. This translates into CASGTSGRDTQYF.

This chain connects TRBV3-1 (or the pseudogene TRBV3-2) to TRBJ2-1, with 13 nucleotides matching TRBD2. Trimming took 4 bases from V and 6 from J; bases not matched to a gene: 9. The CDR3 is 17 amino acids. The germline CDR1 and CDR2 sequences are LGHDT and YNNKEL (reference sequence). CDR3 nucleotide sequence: TGTGCCAGCAGCCTGGGACTAGCGGGACAACTCGGCAATGAGCAGTTCTTC. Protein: CASSLGLAGQLGNEQFF.

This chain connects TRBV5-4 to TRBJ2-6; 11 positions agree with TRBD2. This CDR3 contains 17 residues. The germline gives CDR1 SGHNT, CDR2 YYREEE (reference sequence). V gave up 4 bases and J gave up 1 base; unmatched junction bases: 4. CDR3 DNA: TGTGCCAGCAGCCAACTAGCGGGGGTTTCTGGGGCCAACGTCCTGACTTTC. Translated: CASSQLAGVSGANVLTF.

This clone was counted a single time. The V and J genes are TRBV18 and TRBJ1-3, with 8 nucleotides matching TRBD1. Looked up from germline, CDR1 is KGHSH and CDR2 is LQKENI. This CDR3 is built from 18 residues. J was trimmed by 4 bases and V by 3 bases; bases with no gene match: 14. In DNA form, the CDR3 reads TGTGCCAGCTCACCTCTTTCCCAGGGGGCCCCGGCGGGAAACACCATATATTTT. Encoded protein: CASSPLSQGAPAGNTIYF.

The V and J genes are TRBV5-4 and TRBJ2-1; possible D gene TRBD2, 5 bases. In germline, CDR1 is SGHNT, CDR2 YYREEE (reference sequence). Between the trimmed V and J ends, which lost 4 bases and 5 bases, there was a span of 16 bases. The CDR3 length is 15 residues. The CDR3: CASSPEQGRDNEQFF. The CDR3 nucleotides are TGTGCCAGCAGCCCAGAGCAAGGGCGGGACAATGAGCAGTTCTTC.

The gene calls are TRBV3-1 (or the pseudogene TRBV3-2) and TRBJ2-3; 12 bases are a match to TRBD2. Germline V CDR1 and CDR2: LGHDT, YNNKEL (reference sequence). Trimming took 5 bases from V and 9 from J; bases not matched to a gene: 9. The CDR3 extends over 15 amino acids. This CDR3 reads CASSSGLAGPKTQYF. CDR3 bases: TGTGCCAGCAGCTCCGGACTAGCGGGGCCGAAGACGCAGTATTTT.

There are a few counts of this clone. For the CDR3, the DNA is TGTGCCAGCAGTGACAGGCACACCGGGGAGCTGTTTTTT. This encodes CASSDRHTGELFF. The rearrangement joins TRBV11-3 to TRBJ2-2; possibly TRBD1 for D (6 bases). Germline V gene sequence: CDR1 SGHNT, CDR2 YENEEA. There are 13 residues in the CDR3. Between the trimmed V and J ends, which lost 6 bases and 3 bases, there was a span of 8 bases.

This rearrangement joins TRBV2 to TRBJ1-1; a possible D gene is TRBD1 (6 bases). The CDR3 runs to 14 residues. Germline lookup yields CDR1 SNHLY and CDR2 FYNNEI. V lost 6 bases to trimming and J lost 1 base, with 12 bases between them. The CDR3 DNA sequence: TGTGCCAGCAGACAGGGTATCCCGAACACTGAAGCTTTCTTT. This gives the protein CASRQGIPNTEAFF.

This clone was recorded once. The CDR3 region is CASSLGPSGLEGTQYF. The CDR3 DNA follows: TGCGCCAGCAGCTTGGGGCCATCAGGACTCGAGGGGACCCAGTACTTC. This rearrangement joins TRBV5-1 to TRBJ2-5; TRBD2 might be the D (5 bases). V lost 0 bases and J lost 7, with 19 bases in between. The V gene's germline CDR1 is SGHRS and CDR2 YFSETQ. The CDR3 is 16 amino acids.

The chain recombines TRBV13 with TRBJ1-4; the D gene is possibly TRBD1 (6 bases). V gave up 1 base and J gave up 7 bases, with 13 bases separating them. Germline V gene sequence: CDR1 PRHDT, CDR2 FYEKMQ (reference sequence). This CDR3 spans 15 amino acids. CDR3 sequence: CASSLAETRGEKLFF. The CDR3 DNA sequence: TGTGCCAGCAGCTTAGCCGAGACCAGGGGTGAAAAACTGTTTTTT.

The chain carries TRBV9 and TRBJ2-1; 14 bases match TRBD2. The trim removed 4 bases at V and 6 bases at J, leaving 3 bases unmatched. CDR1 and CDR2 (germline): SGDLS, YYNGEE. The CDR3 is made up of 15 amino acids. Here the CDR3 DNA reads TGTGCCAGCAGCTCGGGACTAGCGGGGGCCAATGAGCAGTTCTTC. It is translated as CASSSGLAGANEQFF. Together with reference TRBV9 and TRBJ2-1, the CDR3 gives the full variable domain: DSGVTQTPKHLITATGQRVTLRCSPRSGDLSVYWYQQSLDQGLQFLIQYYNGEERAKGNILERFSAQQFPDLHSELNLSSLELGDSALYFCASSSGLAGANEQFFGPGTRLTVL.